Presented here are 27 T cell receptor beta chains from one specimen sequenced in a study of CD8 T cells in ankylosing spondylitis. Overall study findings and caveats: Seemingly distinctive of ankylosing spondylitis blood was a TCR beta motif formed by eight highly homologous variants.

These receptors' antigens are unknown. MiXCR was run by TCRdb on the 5' RACE reads, yielding one entry per CDR3 protein. The sample gives roughly 700,000 distinct CDR3 sequences, under 20% of which show up once; about a fifth is in the top ten. The sequenced sample was blood, either unsorted or a sorted T cell fraction (not recorded which). These receptors were taken from a male donor with ankylosing spondylitis.

This clonotype was seen only a few times. The chain joins TRBV29-1 to TRBJ1-2, with D unclear. Germline lookup yields CDR1 SQVTM and CDR2 ANQGSEA. The length of the CDR3 is 16 residues. V was shortened by 4 bases and J by 5 bases, with 23 bases between the two germline ends. The CDR3 DNA follows: TGCAGCGTTGTTCTTCAGGAGGGTACATATCCTTATGGCTACACCTTC. Translation gives CSVVLQEGTYPYGYTF.

V is TRBV24-1 and J is TRBJ1-1, with D unresolved. From germline, CDR1 is KGHDR and CDR2 SFDVKD. CDR3 size: 13 residues. Deletions cut 5 bases from V and 6 bases from J, with 12 bases between. CDR3 in amino acids: CATSVPGRAEAFF. As DNA, the CDR3 is TGTGCCACCAGTGTCCCGGGAAGGGCTGAAGCTTTCTTT.

The chain recombines TRBV5-6 with TRBJ1-2; no definite D call. The CDR3 runs to 12 residues. The V end was cut by 2 bases, the J end by 10 bases, with 12 bases between. CDR1 is SGHDT and CDR2 is YYEEEE in the germline V gene. The CDR3 DNA sequence: TGTGCCAGCAGCTTCCGACGCGATGACTACACCTTC. It codes for CASSFRRDDYTF.

The rearrangement uses TRBV27 and TRBJ2-1; TRBD2 aligns across 10 bases. Germline CDR1 reads MNHEY; CDR2 reads SMNVEV (reference sequence). The CDR3 runs 15 residues. Trimming cost V 5 bases and J 5 bases; bases outside gene matches: 6. The CDR3, as DNA: TGTGCCAGCAGTCCCTCGCTAGCGGGGGACAATGAGCAGTTCTTC. Its protein product is CASSPSLAGDNEQFF.

The chain uses TRBV12-3 or TRBV12-4 and TRBJ1-2; perhaps TRBD1 as D (6 bases). Trimming took off 3 bases at V and 1 base at J, with 9 bases between the two ends. This CDR3 comprises 14 residues. Written as DNA, the CDR3 is TGTGCCAGCAGTTTTGCAGGGGATAACTATGGCTACACCTTC. This codes for CASSFAGDNYGYTF.

This chain joins TRBV12-3 or TRBV12-4 and TRBJ1-6; D may be TRBD1 (5 bases). This CDR3 region has 14 residues. V was shortened by 2 bases and J by 6 bases, with 8 bases between the two germline ends. The CDR3 DNA sequence: TGTGCCAGCAGTTTACCGGGGGGTAATTCACCCCTCCACTTT. It translates to CASSLPGGNSPLHF.

This clonotype was detected only a few times. The chain couples TRBV3-1 to TRBJ2-1; no definite D call. The V and J ends lost 2 bases and 6 bases respectively, with 2 bases between them. The length of the CDR3 is 11 residues. Germline V gene data show CDR1 as LGHDT and CDR2 as YNNKEL (reference sequence). The CDR3 DNA reads TGTGCCAGCAGCCAAATCAATGAGCAGTTCTTC. This translates into CASSQINEQFF.

This clonotype was recorded a few times. This chain uses TRBV15 with TRBJ2-3; TRBD2 aligns across 7 bases. The CDR3 is 14 amino acids. With 4 bases clipped from V and 2 bases from J, the junction kept 3 bases outside the gene matches. Germline CDR1 is LNHNV and CDR2 is YYDKDF (reference sequence). DNA for the CDR3: TGTGCCACCAGCAACCGGGACTACACAGATACGCAGTATTTT. Protein product: CATSNRDYTDTQYF.

The chain carries TRBV13 and TRBJ1-2; 9 nucleotides align to TRBD1. The CDR3 loop spans 14 amino acids. V was clipped by 5 bases and J by 6 bases; unmatched bases: 7. Germline CDR1 PRHDT, CDR2 FYEKMQ (reference sequence). The CDR3 DNA is TGTGCCAGCAGCCCAGGGACAGGGACCGATGGCTACACCTTC. Its protein is CASSPGTGTDGYTF.

In its sample, this clonotype was seen a few times. The chain joins TRBV30 to TRBJ2-7, with D tentatively TRBD1 or TRBD2 (5 bases each). CDR3 length: 14 residues. The germline V and J ends were trimmed by 3 bases and 4 bases, with 16 bases remaining between them. CDR1 is GTSNPN and CDR2 is SVGIG in the germline V gene (reference sequence). The chain's CDR3 is CAWSPGGPGYEQYF. The CDR3 nucleotides are TGTGCCTGGAGCCCTGGGGGTCCAGGGTACGAGCAGTACTTC.

This clonotype was seen at least ten times. The V and J genes are TRBV5-1 and TRBJ2-7, with 7 bases aligning to TRBD1. Trimming removed 4 bases from V and 3 bases from J; junction bases left unmatched: 10. The germline CDR1 and CDR2 sequences are SGHRS and YFSETQ. This CDR3 region has 15 residues. Here the CDR3 DNA reads TGCGCCAGCAGCCTAGACCCGGGACAGAACTACGAGCAGTACTTC. The encoded protein is CASSLDPGQNYEQYF.

The chain has TRBV5-1 and TRBJ2-5; 7 nucleotides match TRBD2. Germline assignment: CDR1 SGHRS and CDR2 YFSETQ. The CDR3 is made up of 14 amino acids. The J segment lost 5 bases and the V segment lost 4 bases, leaving 8 bases of the junction unmatched. CDR3 in amino acids: CASSHRDGGETQYF. As DNA, the CDR3 is TGCGCCAGCAGCCACCGCGACGGGGGGGAGACCCAGTACTTC.

Here the CDR3 DNA reads TGTGCCACTGCGGACAGCGCCTACGAGCAGTACTTC. Translation: CATADSAYEQYF. The chain carries TRBV10-3 and TRBJ2-7, with a weak D call TRBD1 (6 bases). CDR1 and CDR2 from the germline V gene are ENHRY and SYGVKD. The CDR3 totals 12 residues. The V and J ends lost 10 bases and 2 bases respectively, with 12 bases between them.

The genes are TRBV20-1 and TRBJ1-2; possibly TRBD1 for D (5 bases). This CDR3 comprises 13 residues. Germline V gene lookup returns CDR1 DFQATT and CDR2 SNEGSKA (reference sequence). V lost 1 base and J 6 bases, leaving 12 bases between the germline ends. CDR3 protein: CSARGGVLHGYTF. In nucleotides, the CDR3 is TGCAGTGCTAGAGGAGGGGTGCTGCATGGCTACACCTTC.

This clonotype was detected only a few times. The V and J genes are TRBV29-1 and TRBJ2-3; D might be TRBD2 (5 bases). In germline, CDR1 is SQVTM, CDR2 ANQGSEA. V was clipped by 4 bases and J by 3 bases, with 8 bases between them. This CDR3 contains 12 residues. The CDR3 reads CSVGPGTDTQYF. The CDR3 region has the DNA TGCAGCGTTGGGCCGGGGACAGATACGCAGTATTTT.

This chain links TRBV12-3 or TRBV12-4 with TRBJ2-7; the D is unclear. The CDR3 is 12 residues long. V lost 4 bases and J lost 4, with 8 bases in between. CDR3 protein: CASSYTAYEQYF. The CDR3 DNA reads as TGTGCCAGCAGTTATACAGCGTACGAGCAGTACTTC.

This clonotype was seen a handful of times. The CDR3 loop is CSARGGGVSSYNEQFF. In DNA form, the CDR3 reads TGCAGTGCTAGAGGAGGGGGGGTCAGCTCCTACAATGAGCAGTTCTTC. The chain joins TRBV20-1 to TRBJ2-1; D is perhaps TRBD2 (7 bases). The germline V and J ends were trimmed by 1 base and 0 bases, with 13 bases remaining between them. This CDR3 is built from 16 residues. Germline CDR1 and CDR2: DFQATT and SNEGSKA (reference sequence).

This clonotype was counted a few times. The V call is TRBV20-1, the J call TRBJ1-5; 9 bases match TRBD1. The CDR3 covers 14 residues. Per the germline V gene, CDR1 is DFQATT and CDR2 is SNEGSKA (reference sequence). V shed 2 bases, J shed 7 bases, and the junction held 6 bases outside the gene matches. The CDR3 protein is CSARTGTGSQPQHF. CDR3 nucleotide sequence: TGCAGTGCTAGAACCGGGACAGGGTCCCAGCCCCAGCATTTT.

This clonotype was seen a handful of times. The rearrangement uses TRBV20-1 and TRBJ1-2; D remains ambiguous. The germline V gene has CDR1 DFQATT and CDR2 SNEGSKA (reference sequence). This CDR3 is 13 amino acids long. The CDR3 loop is CRSGSGSQDGYTF. The CDR3 nucleotides read TGCAGATCTGGGTCGGGGTCCCAAGATGGCTACACCTTC.

This chain uses TRBV6-4 with TRBJ2-1; possibly TRBD2 for D (6 bases). V shed 6 bases and J shed 2 bases, with 11 bases lying between them. The CDR3 length is 14 residues. From germline, CDR1 is MRHNA and CDR2 SNTAGT. The CDR3 here is CASSRDFPYNEQFF. DNA for the CDR3: TGTGCCAGCAGCAGGGACTTCCCCTACAATGAGCAGTTCTTC.

The table lists this clonotype with a few counts. The chain links TRBV7-8 to TRBJ1-5; 7 positions match TRBD1. Germline loops: CDR1 SGHVS, CDR2 FQNEAQ. J gave up 0 bases and V 5 bases, and 4 bases lay outside the gene matches. The CDR3 runs 15 residues. In DNA, the CDR3 is TGTGCCAGCAGCGAGGGACAGTATAGCAATCAGCCCCAGCATTTT. Encoded protein: CASSEGQYSNQPQHF.

V is TRBV5-1 and J is TRBJ2-7, with 9 nucleotides matching TRBD1. The J segment lost 0 bases and the V segment lost 0 bases, leaving 10 bases of the junction unmatched. Germline values: CDR1 SGHRS, CDR2 YFSETQ. The CDR3 is 18 amino acids. This CDR3 is CASSLVPPDRGYSYEQYF. In DNA form, the CDR3 reads TGCGCCAGCAGCTTGGTACCCCCGGACAGGGGATACTCCTACGAGCAGTACTTC.

This clonotype was picked up a small number of times. This chain connects TRBV5-1 to TRBJ1-1, with D uncertain. Germline V gives CDR1 SGHRS, CDR2 YFSETQ. Trimming shortened V by 1 base and J by 2 bases, and 9 bases separated the two germline ends. The CDR3 consists of 14 residues. The CDR3: CASSLKWDNTEAFF. In nucleotides, the CDR3 is TGCGCCAGCAGCTTGAAATGGGATAACACTGAAGCTTTCTTT.

V gene TRBV5-1 combines with J gene TRBJ1-1; no firm D call. The CDR3 extends over 13 amino acids. Germline-derived CDR1 and CDR2 are SGHRS and YFSETQ. Trimming took off 5 bases at V and 0 bases at J, with 8 bases between the two ends. The CDR3 spells CASRKSVNTEAFF. The CDR3, as DNA: TGCGCCAGCAGGAAATCAGTGAACACTGAAGCTTTCTTT.

V and J are TRBV3-1 and TRBJ1-2; 11 bases are shared with TRBD1. Germline CDR1 is LGHDT and CDR2 is YNNKEL (reference sequence). The CDR3 has 15 amino acids. V shed 1 base, J shed 7 bases, and the junction held 5 bases outside the gene matches. The CDR3 loop reads CASSQGLGTGGGYTF. The CDR3 DNA follows: TGTGCCAGCAGCCAAGGCCTAGGGACAGGGGGTGGCTACACCTTC.

This clonotype showed up just a few times. This chain joins TRBV27 and TRBJ2-7; D is perhaps TRBD1 or TRBD2 (5 bases each). Germline V lookup: CDR1 MNHEY, CDR2 SMNVEV (reference sequence). V gave up 1 base and J gave up 2 bases, with 15 bases separating them. The CDR3 is 16 residues long. The CDR3 DNA is TGTGCCAGCAGTTTATTCGGGGACCCAGACGCCTACGAGCAGTACTTC. This translates into CASSLFGDPDAYEQYF.

This clonotype was detected a few times. V is TRBV20-1 and J is TRBJ2-5; D remains ambiguous. The V gene's germline CDR1 is DFQATT and CDR2 SNEGSKA (reference sequence). V lost 5 bases and J lost 4, with 8 bases in between. This CDR3 contains 11 residues. In DNA, the CDR3 is TGCAGTGCTCCCGGCCCAGAGACCCAGTACTTC. Residues: CSAPGPETQYF.